Following are 19 T cell receptor beta chains from one sample sequenced in a study of OX40 agonist ivuxolimab in advanced cancers. Generated by immunoSEQ multiplex PCR, the TCRdb table keeps only in-frame clones and is missing some. The data show more than 70,000 clones, approximately 86% seen once. The sequencing here drew on CD4+ or CD8+ T cells sorted from blood, taken in a trial of the OX40 agonist ivuxolimab. Receptor source: an adult with an advanced solid tumor such as melanoma, head and neck, liver or kidney cancer.

This clone was detected once. The chain combines TRBV14 with TRBJ2-5; D is uncertain. Germline CDR1 and CDR2: SGHDN and FVKESK. CDR3 length equals 15 residues. V lost 2 bases and J lost 3, with 13 bases in between. CDR3 DNA: TGTGCCAGCAGCCAATTGGGCACACTAAAAGAGACCCAGTACTTC. This codes for CASSQLGTLKETQYF.

This chain connects TRBV4-2 to TRBJ1-1; 9 bases fit TRBD1. Trimming removed 6 bases from V and 11 bases from J; junction bases left unmatched: 28. This CDR3 spans 19 amino acids. The germline V gene encodes CDR1 LGHNA and CDR2 YNFKEQ. The CDR3 DNA sequence: TGTGCCAGCAGACACATATTCCGGGGACAGGGCGAGGCGGAACGACGGGCTTTCTTT. This codes for CASRHIFRGQGEAERRAFF.

CDR3 protein: CASSEVGGNYEQYF. DNA for the CDR3: TGTGCCAGCAGTGAAGTGGGGGGGAACTACGAGCAGTACTTC. The genes are TRBV6-1 and TRBJ2-7, with 7 positions matching TRBD2. V was pared by 1 base and J by 3 bases, with 3 bases of the junction left unmatched. Germline-derived CDR1 and CDR2 are MNHNS and SASEGT. CDR3 length: 14 residues.

The gene calls are TRBV7-2 and TRBJ2-5, with D perhaps being TRBD1 or TRBD2 (7 bases each). Germline V lookup: CDR1 SGHTA, CDR2 FQGNSA. This CDR3 spans 15 amino acids. Trimming left V 4 bases short and J 2 bases short, with 14 bases between. CDR3 sequence: CASSSGGQIQETQYF. The CDR3, as DNA: TGTGCCAGCAGCTCGGGGGGACAGATTCAAGAGACCCAGTACTTC.

A few counts support this clone. The chain carries TRBV5-1 and TRBJ2-1; 11 bases fit TRBD2. CDR1 SGHRS and CDR2 YFSETQ come from the germline V gene. V shed 4 bases and J 7 bases; nucleotides not matched to a gene: 10. This CDR3 comprises 16 residues. The CDR3 loop is CASSKVAGGPGNEQFF. Written as DNA, the CDR3 is TGCGCCAGCAGCAAGGTAGCGGGGGGGCCGGGGAATGAGCAGTTCTTC.

The V call is TRBV6-1, the J call TRBJ2-2, with D perhaps matching TRBD2 (6 bases). Germline CDR1 and CDR2: MNHNS and SASEGT. The CDR3 extends over 11 amino acids. V shed 11 bases and J shed 6 bases, with 10 bases lying between them. The CDR3 spells CAGGEAGELFF. The CDR3 nucleotides read TGTGCCGGAGGGGAGGCCGGGGAGCTGTTTTTT.

This clone was found a few times. This rearrangement joins TRBV4-3 to TRBJ2-2; a weak D match, TRBD2 (6 bases). In germline, CDR1 is LGHNA, CDR2 YSLEER. This CDR3 contains 15 residues. V lost 0 bases to trimming and J lost 4 bases, with 9 bases between them. The CDR3 loop is CASSQEWGGTGELFF. The CDR3 coding sequence is TGCGCCAGCAGCCAAGAGTGGGGAGGCACCGGGGAGCTGTTTTTT.

This clone showed up just once. The chain recombines TRBV5-4 with TRBJ1-5, with TRBD1 as a possible D gene (6 bases). The CDR3 loop spans 13 amino acids. V lost 4 bases and J lost 9, with 14 bases in between. Germline CDR1 is SGHNT and CDR2 is YYREEE (reference sequence). This CDR3 reads CASSREGDTPQHF. The DNA of the CDR3 is TGTGCCAGCAGCCGGGAGGGGGATACGCCCCAGCATTTT.

The genes are TRBV5-6 and TRBJ2-6, with 7 bases identical to TRBD2. The CDR3 is 15 amino acids. Germline V CDR1 and CDR2: SGHDT, YYEEEE. V lost 6 bases and J lost 2; bases outside the gene matches: 5. CDR3 sequence (DNA): TGTGCCAGCACCCGGGCGGGAGCTGGGGCCAACGTCCTGACTTTC. It is translated as CASTRAGAGANVLTF. Looking up the rest from reference TRBV5-6 and TRBJ2-6 gives the full variable domain: DAGVTQSPTHLIKTRGQQVTLRCSPKSGHDTVSWYQQALGQGPQFIFQYYEEEERQRGNFPDRFSGHQFPNYSSELNVNALLLGDSALYLCASTRAGAGANVLTFGAGSRLTVL.

This sequence joins TRBV7-9 and TRBJ1-3, with D uncertain. The germline gives CDR1 SEHNR, CDR2 FQNEAQ (reference sequence). The CDR3 spans 15 residues. The ends were cut back, 5 bases at V and 3 bases at J, with 14 bases in the middle. This CDR3 is CASSPPEGHGNTIYF. DNA for the CDR3: TGTGCCAGCAGCCCCCCCGAAGGGCATGGAAACACCATATATTTT.

The chain has TRBV28 and TRBJ2-6; 9 nucleotides agree with TRBD1. CDR3 length equals 17 residues. J was trimmed by 4 bases and V by 0 bases; bases with no gene match: 4. Germline V gene data show CDR1 as MDHEN and CDR2 as SYDVKM. CDR3 DNA: TGTGCCAGCAGTTTATGGGGACAGGGTCGCGGGGCCAACGTCCTGACTTTC. This sequence encodes CASSLWGQGRGANVLTF.

J is TRBJ2-1 and V is TRBV7-2; 9 bases align to TRBD2. CDR1 and CDR2 (germline): SGHTA, FQGNSA. The CDR3 runs 15 residues. The junction had 10 bases not matched to a gene; V was cut back by 8 bases and J by 5 bases. In DNA form, the CDR3 reads TGTGCCAGCCGCCGGCGCGGGGGGGCCGACAATGAGCAGTTCTTC. Protein product: CASRRRGGADNEQFF.

This clone has just one count. The chain is built from TRBV7-9 and TRBJ2-2; perhaps TRBD1 as D (6 bases). With 5 bases removed from V and 0 bases from J, the gap between germline ends came to 10 bases. The germline CDR1 and CDR2 sequences are SEHNR and FQNEAQ (reference sequence). The CDR3 sequence is 15 residues long. The CDR3 region is CASSPQGANTGELFF. The DNA for the CDR3 is TGTGCCAGCAGCCCACAGGGTGCGAACACCGGGGAGCTGTTTTTT.

The rearrangement joins TRBV11-1 to TRBJ2-1; 10 bases are shared with TRBD2. The CDR3 covers 15 residues. Germline values: CDR1 SGHAT, CDR2 FQDESV (reference sequence). The junction had 7 bases not matched to a gene; V was cut back by 3 bases and J by 8 bases. This CDR3 is CASSFTTSGIHEQFF. The DNA for the CDR3 is TGTGCCAGCAGCTTTACTACTAGCGGGATCCATGAGCAGTTCTTC.

A remark on this clone: One end of the junction varies from germline; a read error may be responsible. This sequence joins TRBV5-4 and TRBJ1-1; TRBD1 is a possible D gene (5 bases). Per germline, CDR1 SGHNT and CDR2 YYREEE (reference sequence). The CDR3 is 18 amino acids. CDR3 sequence (DNA): TGTGCCAGCAGCTTGACGACGGGTGGGGGGACGGTGAATACTGAAGCTTTCTTT. Translating gives CASSLTTGGGTVNTEAFF.

The gene calls are TRBV30 and TRBJ1-5; D ambiguous. Trimming left V 2 bases short and J 3 bases short, with 8 bases between. CDR3 size: 13 residues. Germline CDR1 and CDR2: GTSNPN and SVGIG (reference sequence). The CDR3 sequence: CAWSFQANQPQHF. CDR3 DNA sequence: TGTGCCTGGAGTTTTCAGGCCAATCAGCCCCAGCATTTT.

The CDR3 reads CAWSWRQGDGEQFF. The DNA for the CDR3 is TGTGCCTGGAGTTGGAGACAGGGGGATGGTGAGCAGTTCTTC. The chain employs TRBV30 and TRBJ2-1; 9 nucleotides agree with TRBD1. The germline CDR1 and CDR2 sequences are GTSNPN and SVGIG (reference sequence). V was pared by 2 bases and J by 9 bases, with 8 bases of the junction left unmatched. CDR3 length: 14 residues.

This chain joins TRBV11-1 and TRBJ1-1; TRBD1 matches at 12 bases. The germline CDR1 and CDR2 sequences are SGHAT and FQDESV (reference sequence). The V and J ends lost 3 bases and 4 bases, in that order; junction bases with no gene match: 3. CDR3 length equals 15 residues. The CDR3 reads CASSLGTGGGTEAFF. CDR3 bases: TGTGCCAGCAGCTTGGGGACAGGGGGCGGCACTGAAGCTTTCTTT.

For this clone: Compared with germline, one end of the junction differs, possibly owing to a read error. V gene TRBV6-1 combines with J gene TRBJ1-5; D is unresolved. The CDR3 totals 13 residues. CDR1 and CDR2 from the germline V gene are MNHNS and SASEGT. In nucleotides, the CDR3 is TGTGCCAGCAGAGAAGCGTTTCGTCAGCCCCAGCATTTT. Its protein is CASREAFRQPQHF.